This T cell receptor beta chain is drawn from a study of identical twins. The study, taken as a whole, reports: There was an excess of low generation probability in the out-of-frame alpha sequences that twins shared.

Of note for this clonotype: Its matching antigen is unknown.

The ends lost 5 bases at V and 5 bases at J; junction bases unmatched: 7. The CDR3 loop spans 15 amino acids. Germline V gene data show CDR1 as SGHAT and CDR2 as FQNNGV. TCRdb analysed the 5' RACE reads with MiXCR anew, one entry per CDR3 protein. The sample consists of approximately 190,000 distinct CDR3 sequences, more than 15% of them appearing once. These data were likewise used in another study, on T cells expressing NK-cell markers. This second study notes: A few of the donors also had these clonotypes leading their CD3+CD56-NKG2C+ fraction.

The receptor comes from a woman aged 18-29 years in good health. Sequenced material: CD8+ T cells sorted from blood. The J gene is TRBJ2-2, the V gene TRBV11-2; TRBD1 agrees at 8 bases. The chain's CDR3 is CASSPDRGWTGELFF. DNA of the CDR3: TGTGCCAGCAGCCCAGACAGGGGATGGACCGGGGAGCTGTTTTTT.